The present T cell receptor beta chain was sequenced within a study of cytomegalovirus exposure and HLA in healthy donors. Notes on the study in general: Reports credit the classifier with highly specific, highly sensitive diagnosis of cytomegalovirus status. As was reported, the HLA-A and HLA-B alleles of most subjects were accurately predicted from TCR beta sequences.

In germline, CDR1 is MNHEY, CDR2 SMNVEV (reference sequence). CDR3 size: 15 residues. The germline V and J ends were trimmed by 2 bases and 5 bases, with 13 bases remaining between them. As for this clone: Antigen: not known.

In the PCR, 60 Vbeta and 13 Jbeta primers were used. Sequencing was performed with immunoSEQ multiplex PCR; in TCRdb, only in-frame clones are kept and a portion is missing. This table holds 60,000 to 70,000 clones, around 80% found once. The chain couples TRBV27 to TRBJ1-5; TRBD1 might be the D (5 bases). This receptor was identified in a woman between 35 and 50 years old in good health and CMV-seropositive. The sequencing sample was made of PBMCs. The CDR3 nucleotides read TGTGCCAGCAGTTTAAGGCGGCAGGGCCATCAGCCCCAGCATTTT. This sequence encodes CASSLRRQGHQPQHF.